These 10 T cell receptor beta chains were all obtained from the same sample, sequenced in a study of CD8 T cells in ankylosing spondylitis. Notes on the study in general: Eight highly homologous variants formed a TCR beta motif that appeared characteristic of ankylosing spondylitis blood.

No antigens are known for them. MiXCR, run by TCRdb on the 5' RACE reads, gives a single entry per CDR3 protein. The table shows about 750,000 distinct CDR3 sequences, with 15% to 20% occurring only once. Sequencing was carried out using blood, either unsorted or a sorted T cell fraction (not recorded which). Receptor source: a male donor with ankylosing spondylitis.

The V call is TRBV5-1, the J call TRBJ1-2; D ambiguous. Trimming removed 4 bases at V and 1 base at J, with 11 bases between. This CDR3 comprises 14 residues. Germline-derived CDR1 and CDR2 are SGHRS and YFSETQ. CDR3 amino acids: CASSLGSGNYGYTF. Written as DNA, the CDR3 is TGCGCCAGCAGCCTGGGATCGGGTAACTATGGCTACACCTTC.

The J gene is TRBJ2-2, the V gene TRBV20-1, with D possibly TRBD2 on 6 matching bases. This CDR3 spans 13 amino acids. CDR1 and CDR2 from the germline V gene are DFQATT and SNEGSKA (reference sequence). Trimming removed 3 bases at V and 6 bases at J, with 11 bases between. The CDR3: CSASGGKSGELFF. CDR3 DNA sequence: TGCAGTGCTAGTGGGGGGAAGTCCGGGGAGCTGTTTTTT.

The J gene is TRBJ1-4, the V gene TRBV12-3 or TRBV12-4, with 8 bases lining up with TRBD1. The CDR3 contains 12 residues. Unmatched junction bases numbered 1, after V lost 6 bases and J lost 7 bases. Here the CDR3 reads CASRGTGEKLFF. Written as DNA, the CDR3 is TGTGCCAGCAGGGGGACAGGTGAAAAACTGTTTTTT.

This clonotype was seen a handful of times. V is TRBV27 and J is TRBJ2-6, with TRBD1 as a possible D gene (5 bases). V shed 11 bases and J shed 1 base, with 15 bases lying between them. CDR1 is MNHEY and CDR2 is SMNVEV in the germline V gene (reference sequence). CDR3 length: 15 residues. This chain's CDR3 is CAGHEDGSGANVLTF. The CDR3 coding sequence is TGTGCCGGACACGAGGACGGATCTGGGGCCAACGTCCTGACTTTC.

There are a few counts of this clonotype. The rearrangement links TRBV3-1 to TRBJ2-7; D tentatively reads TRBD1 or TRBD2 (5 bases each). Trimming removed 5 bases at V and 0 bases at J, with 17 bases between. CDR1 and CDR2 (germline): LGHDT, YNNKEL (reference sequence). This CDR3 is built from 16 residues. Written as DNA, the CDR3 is TGTGCCAGCAGCGACGGGACCCTCGGACCCTCCTACGAGCAGTACTTC. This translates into CASSDGTLGPSYEQYF.

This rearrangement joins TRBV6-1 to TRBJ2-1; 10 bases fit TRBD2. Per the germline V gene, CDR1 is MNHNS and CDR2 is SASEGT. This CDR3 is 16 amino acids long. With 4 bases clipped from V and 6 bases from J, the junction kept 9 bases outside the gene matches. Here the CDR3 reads CASSVWAGTSVNEQFF. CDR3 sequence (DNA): TGTGCCAGCAGTGTCTGGGCGGGGACTAGCGTCAATGAGCAGTTCTTC.

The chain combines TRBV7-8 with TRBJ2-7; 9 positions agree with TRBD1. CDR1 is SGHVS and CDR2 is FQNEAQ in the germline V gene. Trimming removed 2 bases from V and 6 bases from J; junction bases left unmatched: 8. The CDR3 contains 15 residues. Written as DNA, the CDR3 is TGTGCCAGCAGCTTAACACCGGGACAGGGCCGCGAGCAGTACTTC. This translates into CASSLTPGQGREQYF.

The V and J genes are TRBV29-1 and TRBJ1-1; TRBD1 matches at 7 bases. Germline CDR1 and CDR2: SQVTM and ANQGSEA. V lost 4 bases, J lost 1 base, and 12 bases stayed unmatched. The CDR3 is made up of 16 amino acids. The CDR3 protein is CSVVRLRGPQNTEAFF. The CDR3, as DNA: TGCAGCGTTGTCCGACTTAGGGGGCCCCAGAACACTGAAGCTTTCTTT.

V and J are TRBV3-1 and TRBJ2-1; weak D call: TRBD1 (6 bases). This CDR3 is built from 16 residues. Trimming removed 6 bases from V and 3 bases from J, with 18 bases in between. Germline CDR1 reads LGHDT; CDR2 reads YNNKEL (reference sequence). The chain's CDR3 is CASSPSGTGYYNEQFF. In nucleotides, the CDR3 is TGTGCCAGCAGTCCAAGTGGTACAGGGTACTACAATGAGCAGTTCTTC.

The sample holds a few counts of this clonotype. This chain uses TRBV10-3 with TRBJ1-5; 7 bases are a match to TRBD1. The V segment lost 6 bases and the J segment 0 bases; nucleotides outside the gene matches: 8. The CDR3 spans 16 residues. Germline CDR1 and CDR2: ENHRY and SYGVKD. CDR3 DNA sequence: TGTGCCATCAGCGCGGGACAGCTTGTTAGCAATCAGCCCCAGCATTTT. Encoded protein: CAISAGQLVSNQPQHF.